These T cell receptor beta chains were read from a single sample in a study of cytomegalovirus exposure and HLA in healthy donors. Libraries were prepared by immunoSEQ multiplex PCR; TCRdb keeps only in-frame clonotypes and omits some of them. The sample consists of about 93,000 clones, about 78% of them appearing once. Input material: PBMCs. The receptors derive from a woman aged 40 to 50 in good health and CMV-seronegative. The CDR3 runs from the conserved cysteine through the conserved F or W. Expanded clones are given a class, and other clones once, few, many or no size at all.

>TRBV28|-|TRBJ1-4
CASIGGGVGNEKLFF
>TRBV7-9|-|TRBJ2-1
CASSIIWGESGSDEQFF
>TRBV5-1|-|TRBJ2-5
CASSLVVAGGETQYF
>TRBV19|-|TRBJ1-4
CASSPGTRQKLFF
>TRBV13|-|TRBJ2-1
CASSGGTSGRRDEQFF
>TRBV11-2|once|TRBJ1-1
CASSLHSLGGTEAFF
>TRBV5-6|few|TRBJ1-3
CASRPGGTTLGNTIYF
>TRBV9|once|TRBJ2-1
CASSLYSNEQFF
>TRBV19|-|TRBJ1-2
CASSIAGARGYTF
>TRBV27|-|TRBJ1-4
CASSLSSMTGEEVTNEKLFF
>TRBV19|few|TRBJ2-7
CASSIGPGLAEQYF
>TRBV19|-|TRBJ1-1
CASSIGTGNTEAFF
>TRBV7-9|-|TRBJ1-2
CASSRTSLSQGYTF
>TRBV14|once|TRBJ2-7
CASSQPFGDRAKGPTIGEQYF
>TRBV7-2|-|TRBJ2-3
CASSLVAGVVIDTQYF
>TRBV30|few|TRBJ2-1
CAWSGGREWSYNEQFF
>TRBV19|-|TRBJ2-3
CASSPSPSQSDTQYF
>TRBV28|once|TRBJ2-6
CASSIAGSSGANVLTF
>TRBV11-3|-|TRBJ2-2
CASSKNRGQGGELFF
>TRBV6-4|-|TRBJ2-1
CASSVVSTSDDNEQFF
>TRBV11-1|once|TRBJ2-5
CASSLGLVETQYF
>TRBV19|-|TRBJ1-5
CAISLGGFNQPQHF
>TRBV7-6|-|TRBJ2-1
CASSLAGLAGEWNEQFF
>TRBV15|-|TRBJ1-3
CATSHDGFSGNTIYF
>TRBV5-1|-|TRBJ2-6
CASSLRVAGDSGANVLTF
>TRBV2|-|TRBJ2-7
CASSGLRDRDREQYF
>TRBV10-3|few|TRBJ1-1
CATATGNWDSLNTEAFF
>TRBV5-1|few|TRBJ1-2
CASSLGGQAQDGYTF
>TRBV18|many|TRBJ2-1
CASSPPGGRNEQFF
>TRBV5-1|-|TRBJ1-4
CASSFKRGNMNEKLFF
>TRBV27|few|TRBJ2-6
CASSLGGTFGANVLTF
>TRBV27|-|-
CASSSGTTYEQYF
>TRBV28|-|TRBJ2-7
CASSYSREQYF
>TRBV28|-|TRBJ1-1
CASSPPPGIEAFF
>TRBV11-2|once|TRBJ2-7
CASSFSDSYEQYF
>TRBV6-4|-|TRBJ2-3
CASSAGTDTQYF
>TRBV4-3|-|TRBJ2-3
CASSQQDRGADTQYF
>TRBV9|-|TRBJ2-1
CASSVEQGGFNEQFF
>TRBV9|-|-
CASSTHGGASEQYF
>TRBV19|-|TRBJ1-5
CASNRVFEPQHF
>TRBV29-1|-|TRBJ1-2
CSLDHGQSGYTF